This TCR beta chain comes out of a study of monozygotic twins with inflammatory bowel disease. Researchers ran eight separate cDNA reactions for each sample. TCRdb re-called the 5' RACE reads; one entry per CDR3 protein, DNA not given. This table lists under 200,000 distinct CDR3 sequences. Study-level findings and limits: Repertoire similarity was not found to differ between concordant and discordant twins, possibly from limited power. Patients with IBD had less TCRbeta diversity (inverse Simpson) than their healthy co-twins. Variability may have been added to patient repertoires by differing immunosuppressive treatments.

Comments on this clonotype: Its target is not known.

The CDR3 totals 15 residues. CDR1 LGHNA and CDR2 YNFKEQ come from the germline V gene. The rearrangement uses TRBV4-2 and TRBJ1-6. Sequencing input: blood. The TCR comes from a human donor with ulcerative colitis or Crohn's disease, or a healthy co-twin of an affected twin (not recorded which). CDR3 protein: CASSARDGLKSPLHF.